Here is one TCR beta chain with its context. This clonotype occurred many times. Which antigen it targets is not known. No much larger clone is present one base from it, and per-base qualities are unavailable. Sequencing was performed on an Illumina HiSeq 2500. TCR beta libraries were prepared by quantitative 5'-RACE with molecular barcodes. Processing in the source paper ran as follows. A new computational method, built on a probabilistic model of VDJ rearrangement, was used to identify disease-linked TCR variants. TCRdb took the public reads, trimmed them with fastp at Q25, ran MiXCR for clone calling and kept in-frame beta chains. Rows merge per CDR3 protein into single entries with the most common DNA and genes. V and J calls and clone size were set by TCRdb, not the authors. Across this sample there are under 300,000 distinct CDR3 sequences, with around 10% seen only once. The top ten hold less than 7.5% of the sample.

The CDR3 covers 16 residues, taking in both the cysteine and the phenylalanine. Only the CDR3 region is kept as DNA, spanning 48 bases read in frame from base 1. V is pared back by 3 bases and J by 5 bases, with 20 bases lying between the germline termini. The germline V gene (reference sequence) gives CDR1 as SGHKS and CDR2 as YYEKEE. These data are taken from a study of CD8 T cells in ankylosing spondylitis (dated by TCRdb to 2017 to 2019). About the study as a whole: The study profiled T cell receptor beta repertoires in healthy donors and ankylosing spondylitis patients to find disease-linked TCR variants. The full study cohort comprised around 23 ankylosing spondylitis patients and approximately 100 healthy donors. Peripheral blood samples were taken, and synovial fluid was additionally collected from ankylosing spondylitis patients. The research as a whole found: A TCR beta motif of 7 or 8 highly homologous amino acid variants appeared characteristic of blood from ankylosing spondylitis patients. Some motif variants had previously been reported in the synovial fluid and blood of reactive arthritis patients, which suggests shared mechanisms of disease initiation. A CD8+ phenotype was shown by the disease-linked clones, which were found at relatively low frequencies in peripheral blood. The disease-linked clones were reported as significantly enriched in matched synovial fluid samples from ankylosing spondylitis patients.

The sample consisted of blood, either unsorted or a sorted T cell fraction (not recorded which). The chain couples TRBV5-5 to TRBJ2-5, with the D gene possibly TRBD1 or TRBD2, each one fitting 5 bases. The sequence was obtained from a male donor with ankylosing spondylitis or in good health (not recorded which). CDR3 reads: CASSWGRLSLVETQYF. DNA sequence: TGTGCCAGCAGCTGGGGACGGCTGTCATTAGTTGAGACCCAGTACTTC.